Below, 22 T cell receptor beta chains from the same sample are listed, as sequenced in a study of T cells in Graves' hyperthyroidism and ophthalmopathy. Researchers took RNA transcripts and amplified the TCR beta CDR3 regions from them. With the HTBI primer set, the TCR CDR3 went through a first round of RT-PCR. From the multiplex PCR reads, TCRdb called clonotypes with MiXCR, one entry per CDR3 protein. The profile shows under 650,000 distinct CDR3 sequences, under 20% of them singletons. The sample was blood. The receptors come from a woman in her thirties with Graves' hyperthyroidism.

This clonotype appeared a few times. The CDR3 reads CASSTGMGGTEDTQYF. The CDR3 DNA follows: TGTGCCAGTAGTACAGGGATGGGGGGGACCGAGGATACGCAGTATTTT. The chain recombines TRBV19 with TRBJ2-3, with TRBD2 identical over 7 bases. The CDR3 length is 16 residues. Trimming removed 4 bases from V and 6 bases from J; junction bases left unmatched: 13. From germline, CDR1 is LNHDA and CDR2 SQIVND (reference sequence).

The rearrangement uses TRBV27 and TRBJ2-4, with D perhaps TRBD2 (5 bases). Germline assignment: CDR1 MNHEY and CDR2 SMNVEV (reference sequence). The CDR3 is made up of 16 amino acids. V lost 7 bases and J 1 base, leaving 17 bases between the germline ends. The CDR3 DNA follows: TGTGCCAGCAAGAGTTTAGGGAGTGGGGCCAAAAACATTCAGTACTTC. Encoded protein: CASKSLGSGAKNIQYF.

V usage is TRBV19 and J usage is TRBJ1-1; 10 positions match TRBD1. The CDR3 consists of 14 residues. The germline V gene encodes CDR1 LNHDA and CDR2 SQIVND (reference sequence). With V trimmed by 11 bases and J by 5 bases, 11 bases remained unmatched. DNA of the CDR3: TGTGCCGCTGGGACAGGGGTCGGGGGGACTGAAGCTTTCTTT. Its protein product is CAAGTGVGGTEAFF.

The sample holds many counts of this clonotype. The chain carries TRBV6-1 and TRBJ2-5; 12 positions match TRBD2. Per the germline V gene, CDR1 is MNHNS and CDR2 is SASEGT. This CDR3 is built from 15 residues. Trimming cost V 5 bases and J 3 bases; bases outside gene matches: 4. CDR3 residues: CASSRGLAGKETQYF. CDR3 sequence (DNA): TGTGCCAGCAGTCGAGGACTAGCGGGAAAAGAGACCCAGTACTTC.

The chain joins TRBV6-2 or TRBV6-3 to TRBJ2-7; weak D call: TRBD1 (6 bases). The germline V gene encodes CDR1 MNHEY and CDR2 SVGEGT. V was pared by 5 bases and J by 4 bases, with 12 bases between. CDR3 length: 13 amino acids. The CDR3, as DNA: TGTGCCAGCAGTCCTAACAGGGTATACGAGCAGTACTTC. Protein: CASSPNRVYEQYF.

The DNA of the CDR3 is TGTGCCAGCAGCTTATCGGCGACGGGGGCTGGAAACACCATATATTTT. Encoded protein: CASSLSATGAGNTIYF. The gene calls are TRBV7-6 and TRBJ1-3; tentative D call: TRBD1 (5 bases). The CDR3 totals 16 residues. Germline V gene data show CDR1 as SGHVS and CDR2 as FNYEAQ. The germline V and J ends were trimmed by 2 bases and 2 bases, with 13 bases remaining between them.

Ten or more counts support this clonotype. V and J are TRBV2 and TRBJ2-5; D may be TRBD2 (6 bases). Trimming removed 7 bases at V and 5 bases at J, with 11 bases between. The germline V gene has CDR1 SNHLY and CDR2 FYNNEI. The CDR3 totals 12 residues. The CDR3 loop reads CASIRGTETQYF. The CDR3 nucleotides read TGTGCCAGCATTCGGGGGACGGAGACCCAGTACTTC.

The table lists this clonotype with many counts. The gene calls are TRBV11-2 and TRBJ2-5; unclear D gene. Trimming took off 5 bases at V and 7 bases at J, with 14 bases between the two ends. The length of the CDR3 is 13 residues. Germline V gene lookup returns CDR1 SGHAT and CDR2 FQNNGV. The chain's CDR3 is CASSPPLFVTQYF. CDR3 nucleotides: TGTGCCAGCAGCCCCCCGTTGTTTGTGACCCAGTACTTC.

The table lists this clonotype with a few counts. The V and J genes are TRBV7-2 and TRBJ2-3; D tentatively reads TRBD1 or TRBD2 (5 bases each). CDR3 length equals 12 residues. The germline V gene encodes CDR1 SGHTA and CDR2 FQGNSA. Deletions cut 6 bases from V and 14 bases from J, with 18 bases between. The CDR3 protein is CASRANRDPPYF. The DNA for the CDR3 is TGTGCCAGCAGAGCGAACCGGGACCCGCCGTATTTT.

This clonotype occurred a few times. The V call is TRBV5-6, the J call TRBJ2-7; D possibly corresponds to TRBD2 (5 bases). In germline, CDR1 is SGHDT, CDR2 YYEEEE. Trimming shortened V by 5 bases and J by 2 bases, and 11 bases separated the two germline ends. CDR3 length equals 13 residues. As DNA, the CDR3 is TGTGCCAGCAGAATAGAGGGAACCTACGAGCAGTACTTC. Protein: CASRIEGTYEQYF. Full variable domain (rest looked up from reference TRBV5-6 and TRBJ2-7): DAGVTQSPTHLIKTRGQQVTLRCSPKSGHDTVSWYQQALGQGPQFIFQYYEEEERQRGNFPDRFSGHQFPNYSSELNVNALLLGDSALYLCASRIEGTYEQYFGPGTRLTVT.

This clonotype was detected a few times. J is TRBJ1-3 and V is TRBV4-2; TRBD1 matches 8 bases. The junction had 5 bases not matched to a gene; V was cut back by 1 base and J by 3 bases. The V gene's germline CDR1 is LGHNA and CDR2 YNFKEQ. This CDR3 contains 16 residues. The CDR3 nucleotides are TGTGCCAGCAGCCAAGCCCAGGGGGCGGATGGAAACACCATATATTTT. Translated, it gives CASSQAQGADGNTIYF.

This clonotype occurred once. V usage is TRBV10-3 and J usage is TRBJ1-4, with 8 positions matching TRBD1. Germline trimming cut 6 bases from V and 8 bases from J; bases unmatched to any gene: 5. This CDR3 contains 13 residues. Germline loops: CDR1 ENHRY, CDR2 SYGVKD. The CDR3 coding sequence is TGTGCCATCAGGAGAGGACAGGGCGAAAAACTGTTTTTT. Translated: CAIRRGQGEKLFF.

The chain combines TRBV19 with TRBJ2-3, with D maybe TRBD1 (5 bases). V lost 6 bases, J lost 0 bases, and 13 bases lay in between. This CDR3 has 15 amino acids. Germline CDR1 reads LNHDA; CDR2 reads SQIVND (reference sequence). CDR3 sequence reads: CASRRQRSSTDTQYF. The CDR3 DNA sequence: TGTGCCAGTAGGCGACAGAGGTCCAGCACAGATACGCAGTATTTT.

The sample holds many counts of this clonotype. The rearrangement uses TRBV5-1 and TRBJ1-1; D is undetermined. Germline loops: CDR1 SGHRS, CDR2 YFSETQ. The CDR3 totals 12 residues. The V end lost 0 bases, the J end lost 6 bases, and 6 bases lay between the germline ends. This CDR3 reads CASSLEAAEAFF. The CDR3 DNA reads TGCGCCAGCAGCTTGGAGGCAGCTGAAGCTTTCTTT.

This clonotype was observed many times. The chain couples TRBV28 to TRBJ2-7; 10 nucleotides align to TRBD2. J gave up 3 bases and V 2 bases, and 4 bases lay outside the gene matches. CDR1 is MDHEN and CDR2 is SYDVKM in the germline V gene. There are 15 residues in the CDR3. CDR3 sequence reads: CASSLLAGAFYEQYF. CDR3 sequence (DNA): TGTGCCAGCAGTTTACTAGCGGGAGCATTCTACGAGCAGTACTTC.

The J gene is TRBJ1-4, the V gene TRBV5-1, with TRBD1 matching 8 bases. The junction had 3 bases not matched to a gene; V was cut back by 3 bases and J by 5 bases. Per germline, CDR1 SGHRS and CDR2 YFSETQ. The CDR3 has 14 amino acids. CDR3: CASSWGQANEKLFF. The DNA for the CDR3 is TGCGCCAGCAGCTGGGGACAGGCCAATGAAAAACTGTTTTTT.

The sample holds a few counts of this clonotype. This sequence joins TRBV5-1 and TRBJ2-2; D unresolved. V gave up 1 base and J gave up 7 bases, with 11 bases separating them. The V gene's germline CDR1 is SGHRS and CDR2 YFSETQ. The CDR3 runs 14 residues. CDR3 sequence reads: CASSLRSIGGELFF. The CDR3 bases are TGCGCCAGCAGCTTGAGGTCCATCGGCGGGGAGCTGTTTTTT.

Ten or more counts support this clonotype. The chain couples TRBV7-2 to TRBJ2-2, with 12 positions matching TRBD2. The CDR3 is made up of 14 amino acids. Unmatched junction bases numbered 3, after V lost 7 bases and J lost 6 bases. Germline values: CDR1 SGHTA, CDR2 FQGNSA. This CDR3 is CASNPSGRAGELFF. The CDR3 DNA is TGTGCCAGCAACCCTAGCGGGAGGGCCGGGGAGCTGTTTTTT.

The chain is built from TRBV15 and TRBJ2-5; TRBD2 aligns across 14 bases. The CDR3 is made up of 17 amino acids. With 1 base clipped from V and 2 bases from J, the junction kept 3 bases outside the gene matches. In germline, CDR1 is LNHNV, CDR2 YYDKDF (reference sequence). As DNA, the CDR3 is TGTGCCACCAGCAGAGGGGGACTAGCGGGAGAACAAGAGACCCAGTACTTC. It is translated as CATSRGGLAGEQETQYF.

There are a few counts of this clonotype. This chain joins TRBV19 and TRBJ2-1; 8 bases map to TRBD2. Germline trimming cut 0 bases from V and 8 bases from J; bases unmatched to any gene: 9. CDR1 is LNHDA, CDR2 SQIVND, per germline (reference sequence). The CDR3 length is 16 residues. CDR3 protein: CASSIDSGLAVYEQFF. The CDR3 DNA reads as TGTGCCAGTAGTATAGACTCCGGACTAGCCGTATATGAGCAGTTCTTC.

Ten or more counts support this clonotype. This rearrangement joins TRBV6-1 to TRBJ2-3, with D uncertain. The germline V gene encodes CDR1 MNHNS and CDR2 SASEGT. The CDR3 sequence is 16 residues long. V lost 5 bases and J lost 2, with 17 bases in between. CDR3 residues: CASSLDGSVATDTQYF. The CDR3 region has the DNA TGTGCCAGCAGTCTCGACGGGTCGGTCGCCACAGATACGCAGTATTTT.

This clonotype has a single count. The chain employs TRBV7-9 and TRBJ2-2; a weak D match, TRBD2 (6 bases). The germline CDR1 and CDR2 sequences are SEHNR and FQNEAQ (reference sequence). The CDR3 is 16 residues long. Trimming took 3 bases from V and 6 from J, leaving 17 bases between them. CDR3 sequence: CASSFLSWGDSGELFF. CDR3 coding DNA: TGTGCCAGCAGCTTCCTGTCTTGGGGGGATTCCGGGGAGCTGTTTTTT.